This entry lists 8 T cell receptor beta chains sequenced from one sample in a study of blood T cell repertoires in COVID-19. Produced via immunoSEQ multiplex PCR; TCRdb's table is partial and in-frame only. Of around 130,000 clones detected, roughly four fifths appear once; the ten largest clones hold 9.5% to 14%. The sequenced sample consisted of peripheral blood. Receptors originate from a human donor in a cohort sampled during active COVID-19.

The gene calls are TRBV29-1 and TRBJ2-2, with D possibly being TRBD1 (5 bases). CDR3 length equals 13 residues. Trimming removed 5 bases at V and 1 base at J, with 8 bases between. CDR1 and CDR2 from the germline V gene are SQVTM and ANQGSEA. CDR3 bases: TGCAGCGTTCGGACATTGAACACCGGGGAGCTGTTTTTT. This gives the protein CSVRTLNTGELFF.

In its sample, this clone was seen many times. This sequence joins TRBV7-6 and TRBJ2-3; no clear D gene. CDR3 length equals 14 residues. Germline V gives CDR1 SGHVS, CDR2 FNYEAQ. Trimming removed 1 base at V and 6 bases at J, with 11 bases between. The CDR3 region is CASSLDPGRDTQYF. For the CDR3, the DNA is TGTGCCAGCAGCTTAGATCCCGGCAGGGATACGCAGTATTTT.

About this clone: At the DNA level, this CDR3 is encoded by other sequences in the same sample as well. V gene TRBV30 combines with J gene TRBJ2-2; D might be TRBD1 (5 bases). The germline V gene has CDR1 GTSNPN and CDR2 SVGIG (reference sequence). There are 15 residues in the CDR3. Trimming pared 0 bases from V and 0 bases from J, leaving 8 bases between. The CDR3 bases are TGTGCCTGGAGTGTAGGACAACCGAACACCGGGGAGCTGTTTTTT. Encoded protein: CAWSVGQPNTGELFF.

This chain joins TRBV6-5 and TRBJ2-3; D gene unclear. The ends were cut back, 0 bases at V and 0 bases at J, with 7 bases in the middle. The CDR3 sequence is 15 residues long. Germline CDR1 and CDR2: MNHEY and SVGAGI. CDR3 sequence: CASSYSEISTDTQYF. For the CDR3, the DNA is TGTGCCAGCAGTTACTCGGAGATAAGCACAGATACGCAGTATTTT.

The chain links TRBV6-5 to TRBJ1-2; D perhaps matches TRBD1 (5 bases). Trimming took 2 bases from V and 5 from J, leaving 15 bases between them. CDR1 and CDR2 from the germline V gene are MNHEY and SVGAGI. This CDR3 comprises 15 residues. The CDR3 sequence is CASSYTTALGYGYTF. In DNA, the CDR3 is TGTGCCAGCAGTTACACGACAGCCCTGGGTTATGGCTACACCTTC.

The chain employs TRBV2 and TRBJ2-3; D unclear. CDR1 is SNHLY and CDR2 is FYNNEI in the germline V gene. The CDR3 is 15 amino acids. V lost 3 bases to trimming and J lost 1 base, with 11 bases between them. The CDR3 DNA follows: TGTGCCAGCAGTGAGAAAACATATGGCACAGATACGCAGTATTTT. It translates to CASSEKTYGTDTQYF.

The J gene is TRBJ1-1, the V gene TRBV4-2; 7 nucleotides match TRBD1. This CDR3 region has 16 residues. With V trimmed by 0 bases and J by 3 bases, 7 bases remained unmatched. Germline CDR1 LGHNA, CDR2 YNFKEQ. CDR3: CASSQEWARGDTEAFF. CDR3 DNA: TGTGCCAGCAGCCAAGAGTGGGCCAGGGGGGACACTGAAGCTTTCTTT.

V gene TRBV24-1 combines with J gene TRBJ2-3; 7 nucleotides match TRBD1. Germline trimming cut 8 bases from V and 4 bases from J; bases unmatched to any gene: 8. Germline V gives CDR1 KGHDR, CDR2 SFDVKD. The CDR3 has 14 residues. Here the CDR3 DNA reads TGTGCCACCAAAGACAGGGTACCGCCAGATACGCAGTATTTT. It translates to CATKDRVPPDTQYF.